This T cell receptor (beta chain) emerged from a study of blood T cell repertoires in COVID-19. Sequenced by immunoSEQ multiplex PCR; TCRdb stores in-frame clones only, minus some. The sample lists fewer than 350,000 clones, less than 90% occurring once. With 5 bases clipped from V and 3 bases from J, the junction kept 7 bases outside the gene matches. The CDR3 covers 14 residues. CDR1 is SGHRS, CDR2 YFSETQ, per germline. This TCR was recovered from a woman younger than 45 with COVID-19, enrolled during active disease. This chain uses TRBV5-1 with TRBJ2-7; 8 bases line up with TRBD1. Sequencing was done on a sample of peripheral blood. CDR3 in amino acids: CASSPGQDFYEQYF. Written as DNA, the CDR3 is TGCGCCAGCAGTCCGGGACAGGATTTCTACGAGCAGTACTTC.